The clone carrying this T cell receptor beta chain was seen at least ten times. Its antigen is still unknown. Lactation, pregnancy, other autoimmune disease or uncontrolled infection led to exclusion of patients. Diagnostic assessment was based on clinical symptoms, serum thyroxine and TRAb, thyroid ultrasound and orbital computed tomography. PBMCs were sourced from less than 13 ml fresh peripheral blood. This entry belongs to a study of T cells in Graves' hyperthyroidism and ophthalmopathy. The study, taken as a whole, reports: Among thyroid clonotypes expanded above 0.001, most also appeared in blood.

The V end was cut by 3 bases, the J end by 7 bases, with 10 bases between. There are 12 residues in the CDR3. Germline V gene data show CDR1 as SQVTM and CDR2 as ANQGSEA. Amplification of TCR beta CDR3 regions used RNA as the template. Primed by the HTBI set, a first-round RT-PCR was run on the TCR CDR3. TCRdb redid the calling of the multiplex PCR reads with MiXCR, one entry per CDR3 protein. The sample has 250,000 to 400,000 distinct CDR3 sequences, around 15% seen once. J is TRBJ2-1 and V is TRBV29-1; D unresolved. The sample was blood. The TCR sequence derives from a woman in her thirties or forties with Graves' ophthalmopathy. CDR3 loop: CSVEVGSNEQFF. CDR3 nucleotides: TGCAGCGTTGAGGTGGGGTCTAATGAGCAGTTCTTC.